Presented here are 15 T cell receptor beta chains from one specimen sequenced in a study of blood T cells in healthy people across ages. A sample-barcoded 5' primer and a J-beta primer mix were used in a second PCR of about 6 to 12 cycles. TCRdb recomputed calls from the 5' RACE reads with MiXCR, one row per CDR3 protein. This table has 1 million to 1.2 million distinct CDR3 sequences, 30% to 40% appearing once. Source material: blood. These receptors all stem from a man between 18 and 29 years old in good health.

The sample holds many counts of this clonotype. The chain links TRBV20-1 to TRBJ2-1; tentative D call: TRBD1 (6 bases). This CDR3 contains 14 residues. V lost 2 bases, J lost 0 bases, and 8 bases lay in between. Germline CDR1 and CDR2: DFQATT and SNEGSKA (reference sequence). The CDR3, as DNA: TGCAGTGCTAGACAGGGGAGCTCCTACAATGAGCAGTTCTTC. Translating it yields CSARQGSSYNEQFF.

This clonotype appeared a few times. The chain employs TRBV11-2 and TRBJ1-2; D remains ambiguous. CDR1 is SGHAT, CDR2 FQNNGV, per germline. V was clipped by 7 bases and J by 4 bases, with 16 bases between them. The CDR3 sequence is 14 residues long. For the CDR3, the DNA is TGTGCCAGCAACTCTAAAGGGCGCTCCTATGGCTACACCTTC. This translates into CASNSKGRSYGYTF.

The chain couples TRBV12-3 or TRBV12-4 to TRBJ1-5, with 11 bases aligning to TRBD1. There are 16 residues in the CDR3. V lost 6 bases and J lost 2; bases outside the gene matches: 6. CDR3 sequence (DNA): TGTGCCAGCAGCCGCACGGGACAGGGGGGCAATCAGCCCCAGCATTTT. It yields the protein CASSRTGQGGNQPQHF.

The chain couples TRBV3-1 to TRBJ2-3, with a weak D call TRBD2 (7 bases). The CDR3 runs to 18 residues. The germline gives CDR1 LGHDT, CDR2 YNNKEL (reference sequence). V was shortened by 0 bases and J by 2 bases, with 18 bases between the two germline ends. DNA of the CDR3: TGTGCCAGCAGCCAAGATTTATTTGGGCGGGGGCTCACAGATACGCAGTATTTT. Its translation: CASSQDLFGRGLTDTQYF.

The rearrangement joins TRBV27 to TRBJ2-7; 7 bases map to TRBD1. V dropped 8 bases and J dropped 8; count of bases not matched to a gene: 9. The V gene's germline CDR1 is MNHEY and CDR2 SMNVEV (reference sequence). This CDR3 region has 12 residues. The CDR3 region is CASATGVGKQYF. The CDR3 coding sequence is TGTGCCAGCGCTACAGGGGTAGGGAAGCAGTACTTC.

This clonotype has just a few counts. This chain uses TRBV6-1 with TRBJ2-7, with unresolved D. Per the germline V gene, CDR1 is MNHNS and CDR2 is SASEGT. The CDR3 loop spans 13 amino acids. The ends were cut back, 2 bases at V and 2 bases at J, with 7 bases in the middle. CDR3 in amino acids: CASSEYVPYEQYF. The CDR3 DNA reads TGTGCCAGCAGTGAATACGTACCCTACGAGCAGTACTTC.

The chain joins TRBV9 to TRBJ1-1; D is unclear. The germline gives CDR1 SGDLS, CDR2 YYNGEE. The CDR3 contains 13 residues. The V gene lost 6 bases and the J gene lost 1 base, with 10 bases spanning the gap. In nucleotides, the CDR3 is TGTGCCAGCAACAATCCCGGGAACACTGAAGCTTTCTTT. Encoded protein: CASNNPGNTEAFF.

This clonotype was seen a few times. The CDR3 is CASSPQIYDGYTF. In DNA, the CDR3 is TGTGCCAGCTCACCGCAGATTTACGATGGCTACACCTTC. The chain uses TRBV18 and TRBJ1-2; D is ambiguous. CDR3 size: 13 residues. From germline, CDR1 is KGHSH and CDR2 LQKENI. V lost 3 bases to trimming and J lost 6 bases, with 11 bases between them.

This clonotype has just a few counts. The chain is built from TRBV20-1 and TRBJ1-2; D remains unclear. The CDR3 has 14 amino acids. Germline V lookup: CDR1 DFQATT, CDR2 SNEGSKA (reference sequence). Trimming took 2 bases from V and 0 from J, leaving 10 bases between them. CDR3 protein: CSARPPLANYGYTF. As DNA, the CDR3 is TGCAGTGCTAGACCCCCACTGGCTAACTATGGCTACACCTTC.

The gene calls are TRBV19 and TRBJ1-1; D perhaps matches TRBD1 (5 bases). The CDR3 has 14 amino acids. CDR1 is LNHDA, CDR2 SQIVND, per germline (reference sequence). The V and J ends lost 7 bases and 6 bases respectively, with 18 bases between them. For the CDR3, the DNA is TGTGCCAGTAAACCCTTGTCTCAGGGCGCTGAAGCTTTCTTT. Its protein product is CASKPLSQGAEAFF.

The V and J genes are TRBV3-1 and TRBJ1-5; D is unclear. The CDR3 sequence is 15 residues long. Germline V gene sequence: CDR1 LGHDT, CDR2 YNNKEL (reference sequence). Trimming took off 6 bases at V and 0 bases at J, with 12 bases between the two ends. CDR3 amino acids: CASSSRPLSNQPQHF. The CDR3 region has the DNA TGTGCCAGCAGTTCCCGACCGCTTAGCAATCAGCCCCAGCATTTT.

The J gene is TRBJ2-5, the V gene TRBV4-3, with a weak D call TRBD2 (5 bases). V was trimmed by 2 bases and J by 11 bases, leaving 18 bases between them. The CDR3 contains 14 residues. Germline CDR1 is LGHNA and CDR2 is YSLEER. CDR3 loop: CASSQRRLCNEQYF. CDR3 coding DNA: TGCGCCAGCAGCCAAAGAAGACTATGCAATGAGCAGTACTTC.

The V and J genes are TRBV20-1 and TRBJ1-5; 9 bases are a match to TRBD1. Unmatched junction bases numbered 7, after V lost 6 bases and J lost 4 bases. Germline values: CDR1 DFQATT, CDR2 SNEGSKA (reference sequence). CDR3 length: 14 residues. For the CDR3, the DNA is TGCAGTGCCCTCGGGACAGGGAAAAATCAGCCCCAGCATTTT. It specifies CSALGTGKNQPQHF.

There are a few counts of this clonotype. J is TRBJ2-3 and V is TRBV25-1, with TRBD2 matching over 10 bases. The CDR3 contains 17 residues. Germline V lookup: CDR1 MGHDK, CDR2 SYGVNS. Trimming took 5 bases from V and 0 from J; bases not matched to a gene: 8. Written as DNA, the CDR3 is TGTGCCAGCAGTAGTAGCGGGGGGTGGTCCAGCACAGATACGCAGTATTTT. This translates into CASSSSGGWSSTDTQYF.

The rearrangement uses TRBV6-5 and TRBJ2-5; no reliable D call. Gene TRBJ2-7 matches the end of the DNA better, so the J call may be wrong. The CDR3 is 13 residues long. From germline, CDR1 is MNHEY and CDR2 SVGAGI. CDR3 in amino acids: CASSLRAFYEQYF. The CDR3, as DNA: TGTGCCAGCAGCCTGCGAGCATTCTACGAGCAGTACTTC.